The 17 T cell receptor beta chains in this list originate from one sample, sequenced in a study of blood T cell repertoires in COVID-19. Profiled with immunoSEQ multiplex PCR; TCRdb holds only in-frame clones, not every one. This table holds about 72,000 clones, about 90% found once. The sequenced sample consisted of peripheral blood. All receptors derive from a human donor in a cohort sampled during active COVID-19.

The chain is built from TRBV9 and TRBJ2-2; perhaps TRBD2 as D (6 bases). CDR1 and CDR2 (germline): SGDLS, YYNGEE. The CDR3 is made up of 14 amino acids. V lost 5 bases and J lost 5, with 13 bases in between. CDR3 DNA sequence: TGTGCCAGCAGTGATGCGGGGAGGACCGGGGAGCTGTTTTTT. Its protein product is CASSDAGRTGELFF.

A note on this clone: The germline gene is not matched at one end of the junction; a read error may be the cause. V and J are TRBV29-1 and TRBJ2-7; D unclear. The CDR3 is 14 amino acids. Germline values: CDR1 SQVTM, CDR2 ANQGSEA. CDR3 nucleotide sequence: TGCAGCGTACTCGACGGCAGGCGCTCCCACGAGCAGTACTTC. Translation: CSVLDGRRSHEQYF.

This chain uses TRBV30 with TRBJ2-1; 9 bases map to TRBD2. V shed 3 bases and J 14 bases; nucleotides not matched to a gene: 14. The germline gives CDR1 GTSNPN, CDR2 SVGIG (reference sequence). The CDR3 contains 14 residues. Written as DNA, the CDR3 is TGTGCCTGGAGAGGTAGCGGGAGCCTCCCAGGGGAGTTCTTC. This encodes CAWRGSGSLPGEFF. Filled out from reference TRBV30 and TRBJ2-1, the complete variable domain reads SQTIHQWPATLVQPVGSPLSLECTVEGTSNPNLYWYRQAAGRGLQLLFYSVGIGQISSEVPQNLSASRPQDRQFILSSKKLLLSDSGFYLCAWRGSGSLPGEFFGPGTRLTVL.

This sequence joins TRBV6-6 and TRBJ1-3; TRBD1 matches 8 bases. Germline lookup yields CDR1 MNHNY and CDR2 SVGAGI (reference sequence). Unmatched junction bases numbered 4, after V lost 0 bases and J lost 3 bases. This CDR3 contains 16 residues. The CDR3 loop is CASSYSSGGLGNTIYF. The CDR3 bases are TGTGCCAGCAGTTACTCGTCAGGGGGCCTTGGAAACACCATATATTTT.

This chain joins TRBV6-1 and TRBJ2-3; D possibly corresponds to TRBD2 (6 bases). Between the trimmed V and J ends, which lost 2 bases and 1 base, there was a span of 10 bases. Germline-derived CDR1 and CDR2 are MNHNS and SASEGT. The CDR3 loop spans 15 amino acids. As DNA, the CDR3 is TGTGCCAGCAGTGAATGGACGGGAGGCACAGATACGCAGTATTTT. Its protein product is CASSEWTGGTDTQYF.

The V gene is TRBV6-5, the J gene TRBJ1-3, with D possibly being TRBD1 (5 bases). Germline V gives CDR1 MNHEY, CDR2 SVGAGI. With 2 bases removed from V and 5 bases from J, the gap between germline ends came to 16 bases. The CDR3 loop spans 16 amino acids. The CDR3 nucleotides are TGTGCCAGCAGTTACGGTCGGACATTTAATAGAAACACCATATATTTT. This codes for CASSYGRTFNRNTIYF.

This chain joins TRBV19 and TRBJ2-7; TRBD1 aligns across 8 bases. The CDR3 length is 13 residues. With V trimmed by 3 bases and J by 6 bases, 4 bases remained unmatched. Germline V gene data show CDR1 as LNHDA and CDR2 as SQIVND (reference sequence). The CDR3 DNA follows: TGTGCCAGTAGTATGACCGACAGGGGCGAGCAGTACTTC. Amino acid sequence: CASSMTDRGEQYF.

The CDR3 is CASSVVPNLALAGGLNEQFF. CDR3 DNA: TGTGCCAGCAGCGTAGTACCGAACCTAGCCCTAGCGGGGGGGCTCAATGAGCAGTTCTTC. The chain links TRBV9 to TRBJ2-1; TRBD2 agrees at 12 bases. V trimming: 0 bases; J trimming: 6 bases; junction bases outside the gene matches: 16. The CDR3 is 20 residues long. CDR1 is SGDLS and CDR2 is YYNGEE in the germline V gene.

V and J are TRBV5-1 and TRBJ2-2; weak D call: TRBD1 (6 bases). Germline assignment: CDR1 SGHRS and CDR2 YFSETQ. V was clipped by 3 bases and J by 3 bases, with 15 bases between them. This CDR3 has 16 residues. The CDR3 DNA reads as TGCGCCAGCAGCTGGACAGCACAAGCGGACACCGGGGAGCTGTTTTTT. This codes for CASSWTAQADTGELFF.

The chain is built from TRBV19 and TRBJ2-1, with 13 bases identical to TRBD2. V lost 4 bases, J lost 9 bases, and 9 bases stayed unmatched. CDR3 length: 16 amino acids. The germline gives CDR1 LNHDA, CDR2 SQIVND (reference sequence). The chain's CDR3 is CASSTGLAGVNGEQFF. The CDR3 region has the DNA TGTGCCAGTAGTACCGGACTAGCGGGGGTTAACGGTGAGCAGTTCTTC.

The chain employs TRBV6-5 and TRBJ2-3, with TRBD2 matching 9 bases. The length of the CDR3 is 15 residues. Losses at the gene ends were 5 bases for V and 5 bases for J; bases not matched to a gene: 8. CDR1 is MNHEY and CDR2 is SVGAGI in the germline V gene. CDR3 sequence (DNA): TGTGCCAGCAGTCTGAGCGGGGGGCGGCAAGATACGCAGTATTTT. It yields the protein CASSLSGGRQDTQYF.

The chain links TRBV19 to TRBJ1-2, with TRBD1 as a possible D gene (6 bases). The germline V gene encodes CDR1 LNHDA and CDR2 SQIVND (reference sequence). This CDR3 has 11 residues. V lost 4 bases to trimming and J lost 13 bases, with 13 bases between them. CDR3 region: CASSKTGQLTF. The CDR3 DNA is TGTGCCAGTAGTAAAACAGGGCAACTCACCTTC.

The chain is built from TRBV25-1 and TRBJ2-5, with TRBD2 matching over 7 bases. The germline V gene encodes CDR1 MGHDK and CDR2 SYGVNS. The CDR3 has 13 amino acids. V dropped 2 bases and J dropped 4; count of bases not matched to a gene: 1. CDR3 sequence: CASSEPGGETQYF. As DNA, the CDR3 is TGTGCCAGCAGTGAACCGGGGGGAGAGACCCAGTACTTC.

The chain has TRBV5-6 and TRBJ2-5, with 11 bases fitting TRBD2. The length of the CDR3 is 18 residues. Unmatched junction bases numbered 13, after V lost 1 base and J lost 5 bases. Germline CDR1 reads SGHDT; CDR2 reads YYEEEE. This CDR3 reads CASSLRLAGGSTRETQYF. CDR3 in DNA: TGTGCCAGCAGCTTGCGGCTAGCGGGGGGCTCAACCCGGGAGACCCAGTACTTC. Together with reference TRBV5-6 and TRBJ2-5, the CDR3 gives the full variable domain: DAGVTQSPTHLIKTRGQQVTLRCSPKSGHDTVSWYQQALGQGPQFIFQYYEEEERQRGNFPDRFSGHQFPNYSSELNVNALLLGDSALYLCASSLRLAGGSTRETQYFGPGTRLLVL.

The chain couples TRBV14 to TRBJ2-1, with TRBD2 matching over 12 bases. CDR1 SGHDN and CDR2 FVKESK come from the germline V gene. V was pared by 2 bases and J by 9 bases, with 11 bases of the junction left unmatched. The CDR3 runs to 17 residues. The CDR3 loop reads CASSQKRLAGGPREQFF. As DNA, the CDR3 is TGTGCCAGCAGCCAAAAGCGGCTAGCGGGAGGGCCCCGTGAGCAGTTCTTC.

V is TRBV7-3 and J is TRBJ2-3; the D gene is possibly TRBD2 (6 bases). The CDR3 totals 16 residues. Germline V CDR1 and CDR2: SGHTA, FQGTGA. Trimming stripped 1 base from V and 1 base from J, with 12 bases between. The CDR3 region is CASSLKGGEGTDTQYF. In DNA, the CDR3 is TGTGCCAGCAGCTTAAAGGGCGGGGAAGGCACAGATACGCAGTATTTT.

CDR3 in DNA: TGCGCCAGCAGCTTGGGGACAGGGCCGCCAGATACGCAGTATTTT. This encodes CASSLGTGPPDTQYF. V gene TRBV5-1 combines with J gene TRBJ2-3, with 8 bases matching TRBD1. This CDR3 has 15 amino acids. The V segment lost 0 bases and the J segment 4 bases; nucleotides outside the gene matches: 4. Looked up from germline, CDR1 is SGHRS and CDR2 is YFSETQ.